This T cell receptor (beta chain) was observed in a study of blood T cell repertoires in COVID-19. With 3 bases removed from V and 10 bases from J, the gap between germline ends came to 18 bases. The CDR3 is 14 amino acids. In germline, CDR1 is MNHEY, CDR2 SVGEGT. Assay: immunoSEQ multiplex PCR; the TCRdb copy retains only in-frame clones and omits some. This sample has 250,000 or so clones; 75% to 90% occur once, and the top ten carry roughly 4.3%. The chain carries TRBV6-2 or TRBV6-3 and TRBJ1-2; tentative D call: TRBD1 (6 bases). This TCR was recovered from a woman between 25 and 40 years old with acute COVID-19. The sequenced material came from PBMCs or T cells enriched from blood (not recorded which). The CDR3 DNA reads as TGTGCCAGCAGTTATCCCGACAGGTCTTCGGTCTACACCTTC. Translation gives CASSYPDRSSVYTF.